This entry is about one T cell receptor (beta chain). There is no known antigen for this receptor. It has no much larger one-base neighbor in the sample; base qualities were not kept. For every enrolled patient, mismatch repair deficiency was confirmed by either polymerase chain reaction or immunohistochemistry. TCR sequencing was performed for three patients who responded to pembrolizumab therapy. In the phase II trial, pembrolizumab PD-1 blockade was tested prospectively in advanced mismatch repair-deficient cancers, no matter which tissue of origin the cancers came from. Serial peripheral blood T cell samples were collected before and at multiple times after starting PD-1 blockade. Blood sampling times were expressed in weeks after the first pembrolizumab dose. V ends up 6 bases short and J 1 base short, with an unmatched junction base count of 20. Taken from cysteine to phenylalanine, the CDR3 has 20 residues. The sequence is cut down to CDR3 DNA, 60 bases in frame from base 1. Sequences MNHEY (CDR1) and SMNVEV (CDR2) are obtained from the germline V gene (reference sequence).

Libraries were prepared through the immunoSEQ multiplex PCR assay. TCRdb limited this immuneACCESS table to in-frame rearrangements with V and J called. A share of clones is missing; checked studies link under half to unresolved V genes, and the rest is unexplained. In all, the sample holds tens of thousands of clones, and roughly three quarters of those were seen once. 22% of the sample is taken by the ten largest. These data are taken from a study of PD-1 blockade in mismatch repair-deficient tumors (dated by TCRdb to about 2017). General notes on the study: Between September 2013 and 2016, 75 to 95 consecutive patients with eleven to twelve mismatch repair-deficient cancer types, all previously treated and progressing, were enrolled in the trial. Tumor-associated T cell clones were tracked in the peripheral blood of patients responding to PD-1 blockade by deep sequencing of TCR CDR3 regions. Study-level results and caveats: Rapid expansion after pembrolizumab followed by contraction, generally before radiologic responses, was shown by tumor-resident clones, which were often undetectable in blood before treatment.

This receptor was taken from an adult with mismatch repair-deficient cancer. The starting material was peripheral blood, obtained 4 weeks after starting pembrolizumab. Rearrangement joined TRBV27 to TRBJ2-4; 8 central nucleotides agree with TRBD2. The nucleotides are TGTGCCAGCAGCTATAAGGGGAGGCACAGCGGGAGTGGGGCCAAAAACATTCAGTACTTC. Translated, this is CASSYKGRHSGSGAKNIQYF.